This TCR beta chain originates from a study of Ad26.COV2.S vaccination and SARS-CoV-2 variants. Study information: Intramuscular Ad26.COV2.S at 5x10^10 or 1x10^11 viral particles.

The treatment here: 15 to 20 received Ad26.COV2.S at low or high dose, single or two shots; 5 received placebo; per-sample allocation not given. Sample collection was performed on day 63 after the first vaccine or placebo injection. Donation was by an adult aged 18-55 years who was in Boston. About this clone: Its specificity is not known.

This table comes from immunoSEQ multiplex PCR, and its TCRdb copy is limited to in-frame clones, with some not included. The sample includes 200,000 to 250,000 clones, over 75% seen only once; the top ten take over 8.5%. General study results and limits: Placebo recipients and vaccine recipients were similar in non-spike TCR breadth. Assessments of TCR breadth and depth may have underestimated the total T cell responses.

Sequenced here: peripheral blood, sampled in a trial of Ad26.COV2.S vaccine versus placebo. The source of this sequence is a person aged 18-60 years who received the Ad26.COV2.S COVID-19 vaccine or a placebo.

This CDR3 reads CASSPTGSNQPQHF. In DNA form, the CDR3 reads TGTGCCAGCAGTCCCACAGGGAGCAATCAGCCCCAGCATTTT. V gene TRBV6-4 combines with J gene TRBJ1-5; D is possibly TRBD1 (6 bases). The V end was cut by 5 bases, the J end by 1 base, with 9 bases between. Per germline, CDR1 MRHNA and CDR2 SNTAGT. The CDR3 runs to 14 residues.